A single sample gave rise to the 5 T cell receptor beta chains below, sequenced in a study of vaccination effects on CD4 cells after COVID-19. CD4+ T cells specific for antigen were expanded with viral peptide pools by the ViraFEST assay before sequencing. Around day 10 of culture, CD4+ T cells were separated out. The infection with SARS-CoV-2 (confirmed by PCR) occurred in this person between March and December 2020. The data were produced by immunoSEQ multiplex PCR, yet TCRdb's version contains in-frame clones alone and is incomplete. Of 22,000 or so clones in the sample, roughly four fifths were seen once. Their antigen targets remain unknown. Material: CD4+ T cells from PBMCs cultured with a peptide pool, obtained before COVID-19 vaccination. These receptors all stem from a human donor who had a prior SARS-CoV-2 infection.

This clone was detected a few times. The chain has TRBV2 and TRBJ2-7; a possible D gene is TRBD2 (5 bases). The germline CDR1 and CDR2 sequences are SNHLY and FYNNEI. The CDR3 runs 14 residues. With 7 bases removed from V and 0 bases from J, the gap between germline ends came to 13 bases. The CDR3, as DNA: TGTGCCAGCACTCCCGGGAAGAGCTCCTACGAGCAGTACTTC. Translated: CASTPGKSSYEQYF.

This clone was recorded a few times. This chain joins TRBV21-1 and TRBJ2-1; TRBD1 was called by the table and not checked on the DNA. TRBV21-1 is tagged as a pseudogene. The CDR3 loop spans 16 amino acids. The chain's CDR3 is CASSKEGAGVRNEQFF. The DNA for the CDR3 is TGTGCCAGCAGCAAAGAGGGGGCAGGGGTCAGGAATGAGCAGTTCTTC.

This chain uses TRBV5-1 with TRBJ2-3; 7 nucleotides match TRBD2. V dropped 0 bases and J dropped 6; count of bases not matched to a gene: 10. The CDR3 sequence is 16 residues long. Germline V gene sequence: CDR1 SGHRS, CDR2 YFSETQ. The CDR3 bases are TGCGCCAGCAGCTTGGAGGCAGCGGGGCTTCAGGATACGCAGTATTTT. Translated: CASSLEAAGLQDTQYF.

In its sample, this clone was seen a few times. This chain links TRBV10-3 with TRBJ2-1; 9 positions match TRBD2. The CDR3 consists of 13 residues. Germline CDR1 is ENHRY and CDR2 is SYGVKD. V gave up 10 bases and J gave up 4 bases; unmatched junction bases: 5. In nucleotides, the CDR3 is TGTGCCAGAGCTAGCGGGATTTACAATGAGCAGTTCTTC. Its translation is CARASGIYNEQFF.

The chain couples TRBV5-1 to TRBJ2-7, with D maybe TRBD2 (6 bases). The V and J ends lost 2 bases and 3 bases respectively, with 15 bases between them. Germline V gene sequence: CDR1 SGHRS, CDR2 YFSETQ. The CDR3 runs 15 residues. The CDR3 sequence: CASSFVGGTSYEQYF. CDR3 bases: TGCGCCAGCAGCTTTGTTGGGGGGACGAGCTACGAGCAGTACTTC. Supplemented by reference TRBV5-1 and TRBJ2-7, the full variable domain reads KAGVTQTPRYLIKTRGQQVTLSCSPISGHRSVSWYQQTPGQGLQFLFEYFSETQRNKGNFPGRFSGRQFSNSRSEMNVSTLELGDSALYLCASSFVGGTSYEQYFGPGTRLTVT.